This T cell receptor beta chain was obtained from a study of blood T cell repertoires in COVID-19. Per the germline V gene, CDR1 is SQVTM and CDR2 is ANQGSEA. The trim removed 7 bases at V and 12 bases at J, leaving 12 bases unmatched. This CDR3 has 13 residues. Produced via immunoSEQ multiplex PCR; TCRdb's table is partial and in-frame only. The sample has 200,000 to 250,000 clones; approximately 91% are singletons. The source is a woman aged 60-75 years with acute or convalescent COVID-19. This chain uses TRBV29-1 with TRBJ2-1, with 10 nucleotides matching TRBD1. The source material was peripheral blood. The CDR3 sequence is CSALRQGAYGQFF. The DNA for the CDR3 is TGCAGCGCTCTCCGACAGGGGGCTTATGGGCAGTTCTTC.